This record concerns one TCR beta chain sequence. This entry belongs to a study of blood T cell repertoires in COVID-19. Generated by immunoSEQ multiplex PCR, the TCRdb table keeps only in-frame clones and is missing some. The table lists 230,000 or so clones, approximately 79% of them singletons. Trimming stripped 3 bases from V and 1 base from J, with 15 bases between. This CDR3 has 16 amino acids. CDR1 is LNHDA and CDR2 is SQIVND in the germline V gene (reference sequence). The specimen was peripheral blood. This chain connects TRBV19 to TRBJ1-1; D is undetermined. The origin of this receptor is a human donor in a cohort sampled during active COVID-19. The CDR3 reads CASSISMGRKNTEAFF. In DNA, the CDR3 is TGTGCCAGTAGTATCTCGATGGGGAGAAAGAACACTGAAGCTTTCTTT.